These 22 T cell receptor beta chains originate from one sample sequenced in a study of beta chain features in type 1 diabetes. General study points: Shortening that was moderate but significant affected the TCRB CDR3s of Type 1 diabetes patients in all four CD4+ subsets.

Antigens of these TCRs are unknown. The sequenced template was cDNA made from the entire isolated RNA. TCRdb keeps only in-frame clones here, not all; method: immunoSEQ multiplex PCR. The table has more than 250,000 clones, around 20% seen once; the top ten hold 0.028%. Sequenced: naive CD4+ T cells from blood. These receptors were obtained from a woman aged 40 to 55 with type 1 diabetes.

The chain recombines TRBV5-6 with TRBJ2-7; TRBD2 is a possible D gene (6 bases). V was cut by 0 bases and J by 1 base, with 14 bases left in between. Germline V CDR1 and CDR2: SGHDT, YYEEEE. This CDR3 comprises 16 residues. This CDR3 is CASSLGVGSGSYEQYF. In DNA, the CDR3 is TGTGCCAGCAGCTTGGGAGTCGGGAGCGGTTCCTACGAGCAGTACTTC.

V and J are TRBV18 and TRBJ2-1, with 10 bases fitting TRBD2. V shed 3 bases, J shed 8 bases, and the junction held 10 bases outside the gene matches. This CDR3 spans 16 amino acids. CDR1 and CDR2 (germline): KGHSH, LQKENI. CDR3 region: CASSPVQAGGGYEQFF. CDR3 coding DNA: TGTGCCAGCTCACCGGTCCAAGCGGGAGGGGGATATGAGCAGTTCTTC. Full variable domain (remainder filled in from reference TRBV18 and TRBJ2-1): NAGVMQNPRHLVRRRGQEARLRCSPMKGHSHVYWYRQLPEEGLKFMVYLQKENIIDESGMPKERFSAEFPKEGPSILRIQQVVRGDSAAYFCASSPVQAGGGYEQFFGPGTRLTVL.

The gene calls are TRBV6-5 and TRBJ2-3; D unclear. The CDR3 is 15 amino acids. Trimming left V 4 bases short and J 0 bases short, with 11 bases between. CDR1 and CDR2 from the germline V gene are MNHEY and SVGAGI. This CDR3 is CASSSLEASTDTQYF. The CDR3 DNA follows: TGTGCCAGCAGTTCGCTAGAGGCGAGCACAGATACGCAGTATTTT.

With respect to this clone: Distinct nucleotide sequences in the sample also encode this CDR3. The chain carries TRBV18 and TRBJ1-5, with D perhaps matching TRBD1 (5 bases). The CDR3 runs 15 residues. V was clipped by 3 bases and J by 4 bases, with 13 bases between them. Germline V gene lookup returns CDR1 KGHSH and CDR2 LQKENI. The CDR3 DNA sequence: TGTGCCAGCTCACCCCAGGGAGGAGGTAATCAGCCCCAGCATTTT. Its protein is CASSPQGGGNQPQHF.

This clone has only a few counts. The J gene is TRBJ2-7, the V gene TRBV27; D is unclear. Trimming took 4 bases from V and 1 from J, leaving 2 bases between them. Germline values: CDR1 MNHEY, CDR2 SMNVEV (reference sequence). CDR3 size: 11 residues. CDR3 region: CASSSSYEQYF. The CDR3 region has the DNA TGTGCCAGCAGTTCTTCCTACGAGCAGTACTTC.

CDR3 coding DNA: TGTGCCAGCAGCCAAGGGCAGGGGACTAGCGTCGCAGATACGCAGTATTTT. Protein sequence: CASSQGQGTSVADTQYF. The chain combines TRBV4-2 with TRBJ2-3; 10 bases are shared with TRBD2. This CDR3 spans 17 amino acids. The trim removed 1 base at V and 4 bases at J, leaving 8 bases unmatched. Per germline, CDR1 LGHNA and CDR2 YNFKEQ.

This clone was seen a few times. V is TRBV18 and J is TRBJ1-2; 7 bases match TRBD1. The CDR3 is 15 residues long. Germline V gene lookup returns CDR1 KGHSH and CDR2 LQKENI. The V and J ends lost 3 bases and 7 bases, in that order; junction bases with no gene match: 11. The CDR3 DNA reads TGTGCCAGCTCACCGAACGCGGGACAGCTTGGTGGCTACACCTTC. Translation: CASSPNAGQLGGYTF.

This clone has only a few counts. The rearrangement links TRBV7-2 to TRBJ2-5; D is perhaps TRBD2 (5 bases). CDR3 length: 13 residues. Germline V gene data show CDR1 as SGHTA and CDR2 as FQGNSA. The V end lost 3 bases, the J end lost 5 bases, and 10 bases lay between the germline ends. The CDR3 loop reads CASSFRWEETQYF. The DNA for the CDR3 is TGTGCCAGCAGCTTCAGGTGGGAGGAGACCCAGTACTTC.

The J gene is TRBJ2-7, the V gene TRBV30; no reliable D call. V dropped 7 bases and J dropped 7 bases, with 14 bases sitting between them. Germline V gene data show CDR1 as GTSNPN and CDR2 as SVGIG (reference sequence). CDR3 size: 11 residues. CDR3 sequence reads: CAFRPSEEQYF. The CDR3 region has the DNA TGTGCCTTTAGACCTTCGGAGGAGCAGTACTTC.

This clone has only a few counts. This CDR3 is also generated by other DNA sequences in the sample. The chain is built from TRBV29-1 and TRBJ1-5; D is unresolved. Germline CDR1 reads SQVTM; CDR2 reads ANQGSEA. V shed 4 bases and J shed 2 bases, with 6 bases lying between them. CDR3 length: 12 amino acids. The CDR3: CSVVTGNQPQHF. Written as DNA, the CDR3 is TGCAGCGTTGTAACAGGCAATCAGCCCCAGCATTTT.

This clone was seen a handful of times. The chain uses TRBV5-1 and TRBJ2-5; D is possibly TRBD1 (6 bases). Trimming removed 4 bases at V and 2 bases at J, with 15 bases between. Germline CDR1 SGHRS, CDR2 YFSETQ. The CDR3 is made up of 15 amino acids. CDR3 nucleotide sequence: TGCGCCAGCAGCCAGCAACCGACAGGACAAGAGACCCAGTACTTC. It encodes CASSQQPTGQETQYF.

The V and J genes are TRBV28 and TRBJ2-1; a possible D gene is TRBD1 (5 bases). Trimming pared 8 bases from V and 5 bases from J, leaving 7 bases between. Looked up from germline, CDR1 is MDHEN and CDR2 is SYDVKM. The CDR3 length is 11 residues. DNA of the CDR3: TGTGCCAGCCGACAGCACAATGAGCAGTTCTTC. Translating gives CASRQHNEQFF.

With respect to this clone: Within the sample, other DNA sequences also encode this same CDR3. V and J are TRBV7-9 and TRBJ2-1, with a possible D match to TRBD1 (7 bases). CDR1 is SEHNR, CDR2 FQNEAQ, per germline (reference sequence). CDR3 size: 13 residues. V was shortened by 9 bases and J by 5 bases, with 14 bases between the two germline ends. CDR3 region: CASGGQGDNEQFF. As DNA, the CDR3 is TGTGCCAGTGGGGGGCAGGGGGACAATGAGCAGTTCTTC. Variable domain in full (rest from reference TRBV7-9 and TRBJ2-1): DTGVSQNPRHKITKRGQNVTFRCDPISEHNRLYWYRQTLGQGPEFLTYFQNEAQLEKSRLLSDRFSAERPKGSFSTLEIQRTEQGDSAMYLCASGGQGDNEQFFGPGTRLTVL.

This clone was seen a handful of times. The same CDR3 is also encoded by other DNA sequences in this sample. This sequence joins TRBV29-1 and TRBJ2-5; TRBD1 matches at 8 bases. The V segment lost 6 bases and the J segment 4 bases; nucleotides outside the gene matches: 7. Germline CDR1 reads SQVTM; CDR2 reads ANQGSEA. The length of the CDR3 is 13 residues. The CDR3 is CSVGQGAGETQYF. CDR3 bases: TGCAGCGTAGGGCAGGGGGCAGGAGAGACCCAGTACTTC.

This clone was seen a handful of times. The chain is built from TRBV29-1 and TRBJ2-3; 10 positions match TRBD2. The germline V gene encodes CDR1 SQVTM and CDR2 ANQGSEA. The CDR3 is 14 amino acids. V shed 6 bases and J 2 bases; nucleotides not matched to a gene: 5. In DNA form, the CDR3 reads TGCAGCGTCGGACTAGCGGATTCCACAGATACGCAGTATTTT. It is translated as CSVGLADSTDTQYF.

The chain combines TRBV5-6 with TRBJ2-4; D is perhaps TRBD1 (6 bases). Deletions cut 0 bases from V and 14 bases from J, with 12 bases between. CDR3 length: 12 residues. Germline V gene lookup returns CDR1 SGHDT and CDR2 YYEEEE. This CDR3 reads CASSLEAAGEYF. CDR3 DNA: TGTGCCAGCAGCTTGGAGGCGGCAGGGGAGTACTTC.

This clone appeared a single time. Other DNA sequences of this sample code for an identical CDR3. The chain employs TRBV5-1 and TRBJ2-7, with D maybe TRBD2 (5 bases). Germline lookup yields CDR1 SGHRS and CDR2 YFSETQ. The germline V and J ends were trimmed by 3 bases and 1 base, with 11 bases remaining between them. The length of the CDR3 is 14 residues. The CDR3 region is CASSSTGFSYEQYF. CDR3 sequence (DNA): TGCGCCAGCAGCTCAACGGGATTTTCCTACGAGCAGTACTTC.

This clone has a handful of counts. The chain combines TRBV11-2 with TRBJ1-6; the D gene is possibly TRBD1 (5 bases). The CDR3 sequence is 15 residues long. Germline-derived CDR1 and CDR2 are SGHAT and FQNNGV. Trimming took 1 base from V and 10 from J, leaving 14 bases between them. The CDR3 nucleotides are TGTGCCAGCAGCTTAGCGGGGGGTCTGGGGTCACCCCTCCACTTT. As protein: CASSLAGGLGSPLHF. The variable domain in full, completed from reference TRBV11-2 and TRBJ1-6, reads EAGVAQSPRYKIIEKRQSVAFWCNPISGHATLYWYQQILGQGPKLLIQFQNNGVVDDSQLPKDRFSAERLKGVDSTLKIQPAKLEDSAVYLCASSLAGGLGSPLHFGNGTRLTVT.

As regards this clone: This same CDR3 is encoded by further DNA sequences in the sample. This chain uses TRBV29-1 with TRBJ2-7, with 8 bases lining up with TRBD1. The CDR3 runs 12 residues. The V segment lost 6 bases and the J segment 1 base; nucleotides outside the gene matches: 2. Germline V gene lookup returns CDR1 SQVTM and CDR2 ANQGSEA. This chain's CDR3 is CSVGDRSYEQYF. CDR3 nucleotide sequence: TGCAGCGTAGGGGACAGGTCCTACGAGCAGTACTTC.

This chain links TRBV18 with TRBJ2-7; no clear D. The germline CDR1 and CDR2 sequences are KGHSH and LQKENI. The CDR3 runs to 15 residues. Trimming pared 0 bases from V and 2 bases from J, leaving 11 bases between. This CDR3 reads CASSPPGVGTYEQYF. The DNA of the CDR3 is TGTGCCAGCTCACCACCGGGCGTCGGAACCTACGAGCAGTACTTC.

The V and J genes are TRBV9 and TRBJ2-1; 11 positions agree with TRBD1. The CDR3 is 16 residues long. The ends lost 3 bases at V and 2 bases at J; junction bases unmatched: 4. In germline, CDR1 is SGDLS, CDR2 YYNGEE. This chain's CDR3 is CASSAGTGGTYNEQFF. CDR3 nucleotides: TGTGCCAGCAGCGCAGGGACAGGGGGGACCTACAATGAGCAGTTCTTC.

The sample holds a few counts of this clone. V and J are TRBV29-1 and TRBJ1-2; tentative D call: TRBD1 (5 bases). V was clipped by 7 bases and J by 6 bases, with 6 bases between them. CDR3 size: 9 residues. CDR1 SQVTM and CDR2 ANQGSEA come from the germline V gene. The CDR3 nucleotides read TGCAGCGGGGGGGATGGCTACACCTTC. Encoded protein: CSGGDGYTF.